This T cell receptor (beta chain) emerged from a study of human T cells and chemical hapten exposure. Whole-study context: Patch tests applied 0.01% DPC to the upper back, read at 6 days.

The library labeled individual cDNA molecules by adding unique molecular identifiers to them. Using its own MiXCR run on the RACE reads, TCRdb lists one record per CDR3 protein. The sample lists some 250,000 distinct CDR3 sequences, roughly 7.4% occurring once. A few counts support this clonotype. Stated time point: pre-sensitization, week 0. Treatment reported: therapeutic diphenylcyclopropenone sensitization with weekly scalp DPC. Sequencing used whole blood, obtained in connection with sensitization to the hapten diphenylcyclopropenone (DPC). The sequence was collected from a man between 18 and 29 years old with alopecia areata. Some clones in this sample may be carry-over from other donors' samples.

In DNA, the CDR3 is TGCGCCAGCAGCCAAGGGCGGCCTAGCACAGATACGCAGTATTTT. This codes for CASSQGRPSTDTQYF. The rearrangement links TRBV4-3 to TRBJ2-3; D ambiguous. Germline CDR1 is LGHNA and CDR2 is YSLEER. The CDR3 runs to 15 residues. The ends were cut back, 1 base at V and 0 bases at J, with 8 bases in the middle.